These 32 T cell receptor beta chains were all obtained from the same sample, sequenced in a study of relationships among human T cell subsets. The T cell receptor alpha and beta CDR3 regions were amplified from mRNA by semiquantitative ARM-PCR. Exponential amplification used communal superprimers after tagged nested gene-specific primers in ARM-PCR. TCRdb recomputed calls from the multiplex PCR reads with MiXCR, one row per CDR3 protein. This table has 7,000 or so distinct CDR3 sequences, 55% to 75% appearing once. From pooled CD4+ and CD8+ T cells, anti-CD45RA microbeads isolated naive plus transitional cells. The sample comprised naive and transitional (CD45RA+) T cells sorted from blood. These receptors came from a man between 35 and 55 years old in good health.

The chain recombines TRBV28 with TRBJ2-7; maybe TRBD1 (6 bases). V lost 5 bases to trimming and J lost 5 bases, with 13 bases between them. Germline V gene sequence: CDR1 MDHEN, CDR2 SYDVKM. The CDR3 runs to 13 residues. The CDR3 nucleotides are TGTGCCAGCAGTACCCCCGGGACAAACGAGCAGTACTTC. It translates to CASSTPGTNEQYF.

The V and J genes are TRBV12-3 or TRBV12-4 and TRBJ2-3; 13 bases fit TRBD2. J gave up 3 bases and V 5 bases, and 8 bases lay outside the gene matches. The CDR3 consists of 17 residues. CDR3 DNA sequence: TGTGCCAGCAGTACAAGACTAGCGGGGGGTAAGACAGATACGCAGTATTTT. It encodes CASSTRLAGGKTDTQYF.

This clonotype has more than one count but fewer than ten. V gene TRBV4-1 combines with J gene TRBJ1-2, with no clear D. CDR3 length: 18 residues. The V end lost 0 bases, the J end lost 3 bases, and 20 bases lay between the germline ends. In germline, CDR1 is MGHRA, CDR2 YSYEKL. The chain's CDR3 is CASSQDSVTIDGDYGYTF. Here the CDR3 DNA reads TGCGCCAGCAGCCAAGATAGTGTCACAATCGACGGGGACTATGGCTACACCTTC.

This clonotype was found a few times. The genes are TRBV14 and TRBJ1-1; the D gene is possibly TRBD1 (5 bases). The CDR3 sequence is 15 residues long. V was trimmed by 0 bases and J by 1 base, leaving 9 bases between them. Germline CDR1 is SGHDN and CDR2 is FVKESK. CDR3 sequence reads: CASSQDRVGNTEAFF. In DNA, the CDR3 is TGTGCCAGCAGCCAAGACAGGGTGGGGAACACTGAAGCTTTCTTT.

The chain recombines TRBV28 with TRBJ1-2, with 7 bases lining up with TRBD1. Germline V gene lookup returns CDR1 MDHEN and CDR2 SYDVKM. The CDR3 loop spans 15 amino acids. The V gene end was trimmed by 3 bases and the J gene end by 5 bases; junction bases not matched to a gene: 9. The CDR3 loop is CASSFRAGGGYGYTF. The DNA of the CDR3 is TGTGCCAGCAGTTTTCGGGCAGGGGGAGGGTATGGCTACACCTTC.

The chain employs TRBV6-6 and TRBJ2-5; no clear D gene. V lost 6 bases and J 0 bases, leaving 8 bases between the germline ends. Germline V gives CDR1 MNHNY, CDR2 SVGAGI (reference sequence). This CDR3 is built from 13 residues. The CDR3 DNA reads as TGTGCCAGCAGCTTCCGATACCAAGAGACCCAGTACTTC. The encoded protein is CASSFRYQETQYF.

DNA of the CDR3: TGTGCCAGCAGCCTAGGACGGGGCGGTGCTTTCTTT. Its translation: CASSLGRGGAFF. The rearrangement uses TRBV14 and TRBJ1-1; TRBD1 is a possible D gene (5 bases). CDR3 length: 12 residues. V was clipped by 4 bases and J by 11 bases, with 14 bases between them. Looked up from germline, CDR1 is SGHDN and CDR2 is FVKESK.

V and J are TRBV6-5 and TRBJ2-6, with TRBD1 as a possible D gene (6 bases). The CDR3 runs 19 residues. V lost 0 bases, J lost 9 bases, and 24 bases lay in between. Germline V gene data show CDR1 as MNHEY and CDR2 as SVGAGI. The CDR3 nucleotides read TGTGCCAGCAGTTACTCGATAATTAGTAGGGGGACGCCGGGCAACGTCCTGACTTTC. Residues: CASSYSIISRGTPGNVLTF.

The chain uses TRBV6-5 and TRBJ2-2; perhaps TRBD1 as D (6 bases). The V gene's germline CDR1 is MNHEY and CDR2 SVGAGI. The germline V and J ends were trimmed by 7 bases and 4 bases, with 13 bases remaining between them. This CDR3 comprises 14 residues. The CDR3 sequence is CASKSRGSTGELFF. In DNA, the CDR3 is TGTGCCAGCAAATCGAGGGGGAGCACCGGGGAGCTGTTTTTT.

The rearrangement joins TRBV2 to TRBJ1-5; a weak D match, TRBD1 (5 bases). The germline V and J ends were trimmed by 6 bases and 4 bases, with 10 bases remaining between them. Germline V CDR1 and CDR2: SNHLY, FYNNEI. The CDR3 has 13 residues. Here the CDR3 DNA reads TGTGCCAGCAGGGGACGGAATAATCAGCCCCAGCATTTT. This translates into CASRGRNNQPQHF. Full variable domain (outside the CDR3, taken from reference TRBV2 and TRBJ1-5): EPEVTQTPSHQVTQMGQEVILRCVPISNHLYFYWYRQILGQKVEFLVSFYNNEISEKSEIFDDQFSVERPDGSNFTLKIRSTKLEDSAMYFCASRGRNNQPQHFGDGTRLSIL.

The chain links TRBV27 to TRBJ2-1; D is possibly TRBD1 (6 bases). V shed 8 bases and J shed 5 bases, with 19 bases lying between them. The CDR3 runs 15 residues. Germline V CDR1 and CDR2: MNHEY, SMNVEV (reference sequence). The CDR3 loop is CASGSPGTLDNEQFF. The DNA of the CDR3 is TGTGCCAGCGGTTCGCCCGGGACATTGGACAATGAGCAGTTCTTC.

The rearrangement joins TRBV11-2 to TRBJ2-4; D uncertain. V was cut by 0 bases and J by 0 bases, with 6 bases left in between. CDR1 is SGHAT and CDR2 is FQNNGV in the germline V gene. This CDR3 spans 15 amino acids. CDR3: CASSLELLAKNIQYF. Written as DNA, the CDR3 is TGTGCCAGCAGCTTAGAATTGCTAGCCAAAAACATTCAGTACTTC.

This rearrangement joins TRBV30 to TRBJ1-1; a possible D gene is TRBD1 (5 bases). Germline CDR1 GTSNPN, CDR2 SVGIG (reference sequence). This CDR3 region has 15 residues. Trimming left V 5 bases short and J 0 bases short, with 16 bases between. The CDR3 bases are TGTGCCTGGGATAGGGGTAGGCGGTTGAACACTGAAGCTTTCTTT. Translated: CAWDRGRRLNTEAFF. The variable domain in full, completed from reference TRBV30 and TRBJ1-1, reads SQTIHQWPATLVQPVGSPLSLECTVEGTSNPNLYWYRQAAGRGLQLLFYSVGIGQISSEVPQNLSASRPQDRQFILSSKKLLLSDSGFYLCAWDRGRRLNTEAFFGQGTRLTVV.

The V call is TRBV9, the J call TRBJ1-6; D is undetermined. CDR1 and CDR2 (germline): SGDLS, YYNGEE. V lost 3 bases, J lost 7 bases, and 5 bases lay in between. The CDR3 sequence is 12 residues long. The CDR3 here is CASSASNSPLHF. The CDR3 DNA sequence: TGTGCCAGCAGCGCGTCCAATTCACCCCTCCACTTT.

This clonotype appeared a few times. The rearrangement uses TRBV29-1 and TRBJ2-5; maybe TRBD1 (6 bases). Trimming pared 3 bases from V and 2 bases from J, leaving 10 bases between. CDR1 is SQVTM, CDR2 ANQGSEA, per germline. The CDR3 runs 13 residues. The CDR3, as DNA: TGCAGCGTTGAGATCACAGGGCAAGAGACCCAGTACTTC. Amino acids: CSVEITGQETQYF.

The V gene is TRBV2, the J gene TRBJ1-1, with 7 bases identical to TRBD1. This CDR3 contains 12 residues. Looked up from germline, CDR1 is SNHLY and CDR2 is FYNNEI. V gave up 5 bases and J gave up 4 bases; unmatched junction bases: 1. For the CDR3, the DNA is TGTGCCAGCAGTACAGGGGCCACTGAAGCTTTCTTT. Its protein is CASSTGATEAFF.

The V and J genes are TRBV27 and TRBJ2-1, with 7 bases that match TRBD2. This CDR3 comprises 12 residues. V trimming: 5 bases; J trimming: 10 bases; junction bases outside the gene matches: 5. The germline V gene encodes CDR1 MNHEY and CDR2 SMNVEV (reference sequence). The CDR3 loop reads CASSTSGGEQFF. The CDR3 DNA follows: TGTGCCAGCAGTACATCCGGGGGGGAGCAGTTCTTC.

This rearrangement joins TRBV28 to TRBJ2-5, with 10 positions matching TRBD1. CDR3 size: 14 residues. V was pared by 6 bases and J by 4 bases, with 5 bases of the junction left unmatched. The germline CDR1 and CDR2 sequences are MDHEN and SYDVKM. The CDR3 bases are TGTGCCAGCAGAACTCGGACAGGGGGAGAGACCCAGTACTTC. The encoded protein is CASRTRTGGETQYF.

The V gene is TRBV2, the J gene TRBJ1-6, with D maybe TRBD1 (6 bases). Per the germline V gene, CDR1 is SNHLY and CDR2 is FYNNEI. The V end lost 2 bases, the J end lost 7 bases, and 12 bases lay between the germline ends. The CDR3 runs 15 residues. CDR3 DNA sequence: TGTGCCAGCAGTGAAAGCACAGGGCTAAATTCACCCCTCCACTTT. Its protein is CASSESTGLNSPLHF.

This chain connects TRBV3-1 to TRBJ1-1, with a tentative D call TRBD1 (6 bases). The germline gives CDR1 LGHDT, CDR2 YNNKEL (reference sequence). The CDR3 loop spans 17 amino acids. The V and J ends lost 4 bases and 0 bases respectively, with 18 bases between them. The DNA of the CDR3 is TGTGCCAGCAGCCCTCCTCGGACAGATTATCTGAACACTGAAGCTTTCTTT. It specifies CASSPPRTDYLNTEAFF.

The chain is built from TRBV29-1 and TRBJ2-1; D is unclear. CDR1 and CDR2 from the germline V gene are SQVTM and ANQGSEA. Trimming left V 4 bases short and J 6 bases short, with 10 bases between. The CDR3 is made up of 12 amino acids. The CDR3, as DNA: TGCAGCGTTGTAGTGATTTTCAATGAGCAGTTCTTC. This codes for CSVVVIFNEQFF.

The V and J genes are TRBV12-3 or TRBV12-4 and TRBJ2-1, with D tentatively TRBD1 (6 bases). This CDR3 contains 13 residues. V lost 4 bases to trimming and J lost 4 bases, with 8 bases between them. CDR3 loop: CASSSGQYNEQFF. The DNA for the CDR3 is TGTGCCAGCAGTTCAGGACAGTACAATGAGCAGTTCTTC.

The chain uses TRBV7-9 and TRBJ2-5, with no clear D. V was clipped by 5 bases and J by 6 bases, with 10 bases between them. The CDR3 loop spans 12 amino acids. Germline-derived CDR1 and CDR2 are SEHNR and FQNEAQ (reference sequence). As DNA, the CDR3 is TGTGCCAGCAGCGTAGACGGACAGACCCAGTACTTC. This codes for CASSVDGQTQYF. The variable domain in full, completed from reference TRBV7-9 and TRBJ2-5, reads DTGVSQNPRHKITKRGQNVTFRCDPISEHNRLYWYRQTLGQGPEFLTYFQNEAQLEKSRLLSDRFSAERPKGSFSTLEIQRTEQGDSAMYLCASSVDGQTQYFGPGTRLLVL.

CDR3 in DNA: TGTGCCACCTCTAGCGGGAGAGGCTACGAGCAGTACTTC. It is translated as CATSSGRGYEQYF. This rearrangement joins TRBV19 to TRBJ2-7; 10 positions match TRBD2. CDR3 size: 13 residues. In germline, CDR1 is LNHDA, CDR2 SQIVND (reference sequence). J lost 3 bases, V lost 10 bases, and 6 bases had no gene match.

CDR3 in DNA: TGTGCCAGCAGCTTAGAGGTCAAGGCCGCTTTTGTGCAGTACTTC. Amino acids: CASSLEVKAAFVQYF. The rearrangement uses TRBV11-2 and TRBJ2-7; D remains unclear. The CDR3 has 15 amino acids. Germline V gene lookup returns CDR1 SGHAT and CDR2 FQNNGV. V lost 0 bases and J 9 bases, leaving 18 bases between the germline ends. The full variable domain, rest sourced from reference TRBV11-2 and TRBJ2-7, is EAGVAQSPRYKIIEKRQSVAFWCNPISGHATLYWYQQILGQGPKLLIQFQNNGVVDDSQLPKDRFSAERLKGVDSTLKIQPAKLEDSAVYLCASSLEVKAAFVQYFGPGTRLTVT.

V and J are TRBV14 and TRBJ2-1; TRBD1 or TRBD2 may be the D gene (5 bases each). V lost 1 base, J lost 2 bases, and 9 bases lay in between. Germline CDR1 SGHDN, CDR2 FVKESK. The CDR3 covers 15 residues. This CDR3 is CASSQAGTAYNEQFF. The CDR3 DNA follows: TGTGCCAGCAGCCAAGCCGGGACCGCCTACAATGAGCAGTTCTTC.

The chain employs TRBV5-1 and TRBJ1-1; 9 bases fit TRBD1. There are 13 residues in the CDR3. After removal of 5 bases from V and 1 base from J, the junction contained 0 bases not matched to a gene. Germline CDR1 and CDR2: SGHRS and YFSETQ. The DNA of the CDR3 is TGCGCCAGCAGGGACAGGGGGAACACTGAAGCTTTCTTT. It encodes CASRDRGNTEAFF.

This clonotype came up a few times. The V and J genes are TRBV11-2 and TRBJ2-5; 9 bases match TRBD1. Germline CDR1 reads SGHAT; CDR2 reads FQNNGV. This CDR3 is 15 amino acids long. V was clipped by 5 bases and J by 5 bases; unmatched bases: 9. CDR3 protein: CASSPIQGAMETQYF. The CDR3 coding sequence is TGTGCCAGCAGCCCCATACAGGGGGCAATGGAGACCCAGTACTTC.

The chain couples TRBV13 to TRBJ2-4; 9 bases match TRBD2. The CDR3 contains 17 residues. J gave up 0 bases and V 5 bases, and 8 bases lay outside the gene matches. Germline CDR1 is PRHDT and CDR2 is FYEKMQ (reference sequence). CDR3 nucleotide sequence: TGTGCCAGCAGCCTCTCGACTAGCGGAATAGCCAAAAACATTCAGTACTTC. Protein sequence: CASSLSTSGIAKNIQYF.

The J gene is TRBJ2-3, the V gene TRBV18, with D perhaps TRBD2 (5 bases). Per germline, CDR1 KGHSH and CDR2 LQKENI. V was trimmed by 3 bases and J by 3 bases, leaving 13 bases between them. The CDR3 runs to 15 residues. The CDR3 region is CASSPWTDWTDTQYF. CDR3 DNA: TGTGCCAGCTCACCGTGGACGGACTGGACAGATACGCAGTATTTT.

In its sample, this clonotype was seen a few times. Its ends do not fully match the called genes, so a read error is possible. The chain combines TRBV5-4 with TRBJ1-6; D remains unclear. Looked up from germline, CDR1 is SGHNT and CDR2 is YYREEE (reference sequence). The CDR3 loop spans 14 amino acids. CDR3 region: CASSLGQDNSPLHF. In nucleotides, the CDR3 is TGCGCCAGCAGCTTGGGTCAGGACAATTCACCCCTCCACTTT.

J is TRBJ2-1 and V is TRBV6-6; 11 bases are a match to TRBD1. Germline assignment: CDR1 MNHNY and CDR2 SVGAGI (reference sequence). V trimming: 1 base; J trimming: 5 bases; junction bases outside the gene matches: 1. This CDR3 is built from 15 residues. DNA of the CDR3: TGTGCCAGCAGTTACTGGGGACAGGGGGACAATGAGCAGTTCTTC. Translated: CASSYWGQGDNEQFF.